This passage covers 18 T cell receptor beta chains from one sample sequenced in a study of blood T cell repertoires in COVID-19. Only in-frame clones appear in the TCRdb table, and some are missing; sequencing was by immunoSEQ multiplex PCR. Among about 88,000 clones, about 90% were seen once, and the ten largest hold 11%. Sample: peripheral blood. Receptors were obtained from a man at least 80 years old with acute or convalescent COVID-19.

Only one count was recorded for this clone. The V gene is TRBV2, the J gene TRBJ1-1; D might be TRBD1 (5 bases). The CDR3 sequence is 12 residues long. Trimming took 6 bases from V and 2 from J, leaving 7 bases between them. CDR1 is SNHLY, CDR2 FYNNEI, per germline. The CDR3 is CASSQGNTEAFF. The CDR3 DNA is TGTGCCAGCAGCCAGGGAAACACTGAAGCTTTCTTT.

The CDR3 protein is CASSLSSTNSYEQYF. For the CDR3, the DNA is TGTGCCAGCAGCCTATCCAGCACTAACTCCTACGAGCAGTACTTC. The rearrangement uses TRBV3-1 (or the pseudogene TRBV3-2) and TRBJ2-7; unclear D gene. The CDR3 totals 15 residues. V was pared by 4 bases and J by 0 bases, with 13 bases between. The germline CDR1 and CDR2 sequences are LGHDT and YNNKEL (reference sequence).

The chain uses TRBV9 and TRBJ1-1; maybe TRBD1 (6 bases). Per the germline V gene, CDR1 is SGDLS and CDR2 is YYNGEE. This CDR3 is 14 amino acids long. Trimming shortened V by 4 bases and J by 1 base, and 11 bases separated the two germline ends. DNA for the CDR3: TGTGCCAGCAGCCCCCAGACAGGGAACACTGAAGCTTTCTTT. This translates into CASSPQTGNTEAFF.

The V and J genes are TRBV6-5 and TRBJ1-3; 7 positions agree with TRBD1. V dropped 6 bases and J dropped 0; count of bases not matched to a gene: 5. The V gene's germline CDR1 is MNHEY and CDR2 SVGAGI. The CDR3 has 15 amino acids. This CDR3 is CASSRTGISGNTIYF. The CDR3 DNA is TGTGCCAGCAGCCGGACAGGAATCTCTGGAAACACCATATATTTT.

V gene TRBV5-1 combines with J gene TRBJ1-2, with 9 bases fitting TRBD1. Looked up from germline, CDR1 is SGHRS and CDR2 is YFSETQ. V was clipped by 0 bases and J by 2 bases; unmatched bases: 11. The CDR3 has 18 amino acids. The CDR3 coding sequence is TGCGCCAGCAGCTTGGAAGGGGGACAGGGAGGAAGAAACTATGGCTACACCTTC. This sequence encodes CASSLEGGQGGRNYGYTF.

CDR3: CASGSGQVIGYTF. The DNA of the CDR3 is TGTGCTAGTGGTTCTGGACAGGTAATCGGCTACACCTTC. The chain combines TRBV12-5 with TRBJ1-2, with TRBD1 matching 7 bases. The V gene end was trimmed by 4 bases and the J gene end by 8 bases; junction bases not matched to a gene: 7. The CDR3 is 13 amino acids. Germline values: CDR1 LGHNT, CDR2 FRNRAP.

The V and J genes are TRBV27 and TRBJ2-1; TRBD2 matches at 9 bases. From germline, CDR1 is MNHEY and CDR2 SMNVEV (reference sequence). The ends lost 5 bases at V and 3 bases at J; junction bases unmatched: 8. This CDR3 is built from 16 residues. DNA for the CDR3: TGTGCCAGCAGTCCCCTCGCTAGCGGGAACTACAATGAGCAGTTCTTC. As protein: CASSPLASGNYNEQFF.

CDR3 in DNA: TGTGCCAGCTCACCGACTAGCGCCGAGCAGTACTTC. It codes for CASSPTSAEQYF. The genes are TRBV18 and TRBJ2-7; 8 bases map to TRBD2. Germline CDR1 KGHSH, CDR2 LQKENI. The CDR3 has 12 residues. J lost 6 bases, V lost 3 bases, and 1 base had no gene match. Full variable domain (missing parts from reference TRBV18 and TRBJ2-7): NAGVMQNPRHLVRRRGQEARLRCSPMKGHSHVYWYRQLPEEGLKFMVYLQKENIIDESGMPKERFSAEFPKEGPSILRIQQVVRGDSAAYFCASSPTSAEQYFGPGTRLTVT.

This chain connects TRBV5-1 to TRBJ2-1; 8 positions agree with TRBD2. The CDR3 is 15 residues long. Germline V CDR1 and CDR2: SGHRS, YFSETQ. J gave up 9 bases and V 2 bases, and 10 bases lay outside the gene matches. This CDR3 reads CASSFTSGAPGEQFF. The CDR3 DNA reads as TGCGCCAGCAGCTTTACTAGCGGTGCCCCGGGTGAGCAGTTCTTC.

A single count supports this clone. Here the CDR3 DNA reads TGTGCCAGCAGCCAAGCTGGGGGGGCGATTGGTGAAAAACTGTTTTTT. Protein: CASSQAGGAIGEKLFF. This rearrangement joins TRBV3-1 (or the pseudogene TRBV3-2) to TRBJ1-4, with a weak D call TRBD1 (6 bases). The V gene lost 1 base and the J gene lost 7 bases, with 16 bases spanning the gap. Germline CDR1 reads LGHDT; CDR2 reads YNNKEL (reference sequence). The CDR3 has 16 amino acids.

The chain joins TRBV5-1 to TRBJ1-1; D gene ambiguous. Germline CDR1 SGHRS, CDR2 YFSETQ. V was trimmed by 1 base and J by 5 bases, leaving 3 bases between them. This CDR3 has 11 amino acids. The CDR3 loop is CASSLTTEAFF. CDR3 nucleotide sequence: TGCGCCAGCAGCTTGACTACTGAAGCTTTCTTT.

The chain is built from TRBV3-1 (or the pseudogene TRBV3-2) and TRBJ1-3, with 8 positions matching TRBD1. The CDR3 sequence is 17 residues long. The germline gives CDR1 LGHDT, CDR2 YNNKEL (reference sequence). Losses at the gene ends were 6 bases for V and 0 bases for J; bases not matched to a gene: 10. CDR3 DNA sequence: TGTGCCAGCAGTCAACGCCCGACAGGGGTCTCTGGAAACACCATATATTTT. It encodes CASSQRPTGVSGNTIYF.

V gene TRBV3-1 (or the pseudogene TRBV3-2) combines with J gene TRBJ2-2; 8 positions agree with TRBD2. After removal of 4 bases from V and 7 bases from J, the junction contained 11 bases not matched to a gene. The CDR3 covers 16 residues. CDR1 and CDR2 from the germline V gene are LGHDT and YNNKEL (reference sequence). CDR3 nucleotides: TGTGCCAGCAGCCCTGGCGGCGGGGGGATAGGCGGGGAGCTGTTTTTT. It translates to CASSPGGGGIGGELFF.

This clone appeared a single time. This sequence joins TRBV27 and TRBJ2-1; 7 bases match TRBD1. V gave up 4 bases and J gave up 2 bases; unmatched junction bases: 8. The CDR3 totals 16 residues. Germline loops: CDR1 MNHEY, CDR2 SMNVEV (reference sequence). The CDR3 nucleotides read TGTGCCAGCAGTTCCTACCCGCAGGGGGCCTACAATGAGCAGTTCTTC. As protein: CASSSYPQGAYNEQFF.

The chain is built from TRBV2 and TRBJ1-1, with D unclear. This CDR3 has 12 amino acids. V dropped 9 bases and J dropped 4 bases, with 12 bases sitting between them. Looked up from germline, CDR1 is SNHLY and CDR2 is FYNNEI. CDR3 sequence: CASSAGGTEAFF. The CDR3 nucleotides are TGTGCCAGTAGCGCGGGTGGCACTGAAGCTTTCTTT.

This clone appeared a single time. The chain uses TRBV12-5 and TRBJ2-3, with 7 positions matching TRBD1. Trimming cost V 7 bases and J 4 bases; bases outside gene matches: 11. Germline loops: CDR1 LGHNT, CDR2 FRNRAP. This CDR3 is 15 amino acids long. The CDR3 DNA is TGTGCTAGTGCCCCGTGGGCAGGGGGTTCAGATACGCAGTATTTT. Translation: CASAPWAGGSDTQYF.

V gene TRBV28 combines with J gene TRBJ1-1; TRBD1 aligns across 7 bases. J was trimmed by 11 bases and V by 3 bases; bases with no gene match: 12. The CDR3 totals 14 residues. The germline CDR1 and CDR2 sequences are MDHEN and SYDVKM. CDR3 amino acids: CASSLWDSRGGAFF. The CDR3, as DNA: TGTGCCAGCAGTTTGTGGGACAGCCGGGGGGGTGCTTTCTTT. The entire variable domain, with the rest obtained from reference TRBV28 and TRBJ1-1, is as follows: DVKVTQSSRYLVKRTGEKVFLECVQDMDHENMFWYRQDPGLGLRLIYFSYDVKMKEKGDIPEGYSVSREKKERFSLILESASTNQTSMYLCASSLWDSRGGAFFGQGTRLTVV.

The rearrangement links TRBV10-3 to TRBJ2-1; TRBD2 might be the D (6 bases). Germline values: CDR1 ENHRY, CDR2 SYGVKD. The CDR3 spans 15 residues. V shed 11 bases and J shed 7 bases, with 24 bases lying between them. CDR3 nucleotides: TGTGCCGCGAAACAAGGGGCGGAGGGCCAGAATGAGCAGTTCTTC. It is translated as CAAKQGAEGQNEQFF.